The T cell receptor beta chain described here comes from a study of metastatic and nonmetastatic thyroid tumors. Across the whole study: Comparison of repertoires was carried out across blood and tumor or nodule tissue from malignant and benign thyroid patients.

Ten or more counts support this clone. The antigen is undetermined. Before thyroid surgery, none of the patients had received any treatment. General study findings and limits: For both blood and tumor, malignant thyroid tumors reportedly showed significantly higher TCR beta diversity than benign nodules did.

Original methodology: Built for papillary thyroid cancer, a distant-metastasis classifier drew on CDR3 differences across clinicopathological groups. TCRdb reanalyzed the PCR reads with MiXCR. It is TCRdb's table, rather than the study itself, that gives the V and J calls and clone size. The sample includes roughly 10,000 clones, less than 50% seen only once; the top ten take about 15%. J was trimmed by 6 bases and V by 5 bases; bases with no gene match: 9. Germline CDR1 and CDR2: LGHNA and YSLEER. This CDR3 region has 15 residues. The sequence was collected from a female donor with papillary thyroid cancer or a benign thyroid nodule (not recorded which). Some clones in this sample may be carry-over from other donors' samples. This chain connects TRBV4-3 to TRBJ2-2, with 7 nucleotides matching TRBD1. What was sequenced was tumor tissue. CDR3: CASSFGTADAGELFF. The CDR3 DNA follows: TGCGCCAGCAGCTTCGGGACAGCGGACGCCGGGGAGCTGTTTTTT.